The 27 T cell receptor beta chains in this list originate from one sample, sequenced in a study of cytomegalovirus exposure and HLA in healthy donors. The primer mix had 60 Vbeta and 13 Jbeta primers. The protocol was immunoSEQ multiplex PCR, while the TCRdb copy is restricted to in-frame clones and leaves out a portion. In the table there are more than 150,000 clones, around four fifths of which are singletons. The sequencing sample was made of PBMCs. These receptors came from a man between 18 and 29 years old in good health and CMV-seronegative.

J is TRBJ2-7 and V is TRBV15; TRBD1 agrees at 8 bases. The CDR3 spans 14 residues. The junction had 2 bases not matched to a gene; V was cut back by 0 bases and J by 4 bases. Germline V gives CDR1 LNHNV, CDR2 YYDKDF (reference sequence). In DNA, the CDR3 is TGTGCCACCAGCAGAGAGTGGACAGGGTACGAGCAGTACTTC. Translated: CATSREWTGYEQYF. The whole variable domain, remainder taken from reference TRBV15 and TRBJ2-7, is DAMVIQNPRYQVTQFGKPVTLSCSQTLNHNVMYWYQQKSSQAPKLLFHYYDKDFNNEADTPDNFQSRRPNTSFCFLDIRSPGLGDTAMYLCATSREWTGYEQYFGPGTRLTVT.

Only a few counts were recorded for this clone. V gene TRBV27 combines with J gene TRBJ1-2; D is ambiguous. V gave up 2 bases and J gave up 4 bases, with 14 bases separating them. Germline CDR1 reads MNHEY; CDR2 reads SMNVEV (reference sequence). The CDR3 covers 15 residues. The CDR3 region is CASSLRAGGFYGYTF. The CDR3 bases are TGTGCCAGCAGTTTAAGGGCCGGCGGGTTCTATGGCTACACCTTC.

V and J are TRBV9 and TRBJ2-5, with D maybe TRBD2 (5 bases). Germline V CDR1 and CDR2: SGDLS, YYNGEE. The CDR3 is made up of 14 amino acids. V dropped 4 bases and J dropped 2 bases, with 12 bases sitting between them. The CDR3 DNA sequence: TGTGCCAGCAGCCCCCGGGGAGAACAAGAGACCCAGTACTTC. It yields the protein CASSPRGEQETQYF.

The chain carries TRBV7-8 and TRBJ2-5; D is possibly TRBD1 (7 bases). The CDR3 has 17 amino acids. V was clipped by 5 bases and J by 4 bases, with 23 bases between them. Per the germline V gene, CDR1 is SGHVS and CDR2 is FQNEAQ. CDR3 coding DNA: TGTGCCAGCAGCCGACAGCTCCTTCAGGGGGGTGTAGAGACCCAGTACTTC. Protein sequence: CASSRQLLQGGVETQYF. The entire variable domain, with the rest obtained from reference TRBV7-8 and TRBJ2-5, is as follows: GAGVSQSPRYKVAKRGQDVALRCDPISGHVSLFWYQQALGQGPEFLTYFQNEAQLDKSGLPSDRFFAERPEGSVSTLKIQRTQQEDSAVYLCASSRQLLQGGVETQYFGPGTRLLVL.

The rearrangement links TRBV4-2 to TRBJ2-3; maybe TRBD2 (5 bases). Germline CDR1 and CDR2: LGHNA and YNFKEQ. Trimming shortened V by 0 bases and J by 6 bases, and 16 bases separated the two germline ends. The CDR3 is 16 amino acids. The CDR3 coding sequence is TGTGCCAGCAGCCAAGATGGCACTAGAAGGATGGATACGCAGTATTTT. Translating gives CASSQDGTRRMDTQYF.

The V call is TRBV7-2, the J call TRBJ2-5; 11 positions agree with TRBD2. The DNA end lines up better with TRBJ2-7; the J call may be wrong. Germline CDR1 SGHTA, CDR2 FQGNSA. The CDR3 spans 18 residues. The CDR3 sequence is CASSLEILGSGRGLEQYF. Written as DNA, the CDR3 is TGTGCCAGCAGCTTAGAAATTTTGGGTAGCGGGAGGGGTCTCGAGCAGTACTTC.

J is TRBJ2-7 and V is TRBV7-2; 7 bases agree with TRBD2. This CDR3 region has 16 residues. Trimming at V came to 1 base and at J to 2 bases, leaving 8 bases not matched to a gene. Per the germline V gene, CDR1 is SGHTA and CDR2 is FQGNSA. Written as DNA, the CDR3 is TGTGCCAGCAGCTTAGGCTTAGGCGGGGGAGCCTACGAGCAGTACTTC. The encoded protein is CASSLGLGGGAYEQYF.

Note on this clone: An end of the junction does not agree with germline; a read error may underlie this. Other DNA sequences in the sample encode the same CDR3. The chain joins TRBV7-7 to TRBJ2-2, with D perhaps TRBD1 (5 bases). Germline-derived CDR1 and CDR2 are SSHAT and FNYEAQ (reference sequence). The CDR3 has 13 amino acids. CDR3 in DNA: TGTGCTAGCAGCCCACAGGACACCGGGGAGCTGTTTTTT. This codes for CASSPQDTGELFF.

This sequence joins TRBV7-2 and TRBJ1-2; D ambiguous. The CDR3 loop spans 16 amino acids. Germline V gene sequence: CDR1 SGHTA, CDR2 FQGNSA. Trimming stripped 2 bases from V and 0 bases from J, with 13 bases between. Here the CDR3 DNA reads TGTGCCAGCAGCTTAACTATGACCGTCCCTAACTATGGCTACACCTTC. Translated: CASSLTMTVPNYGYTF.

The V call is TRBV5-8, the J call TRBJ2-5, with D tentatively TRBD2 (5 bases). The germline V gene encodes CDR1 SGHTS and CDR2 YDEGEE. With 2 bases removed from V and 4 bases from J, the gap between germline ends came to 9 bases. This CDR3 has 13 residues. The CDR3: CASSFLAGETQYF. The CDR3 DNA is TGTGCCAGCAGCTTCCTAGCCGGAGAGACCCAGTACTTC.

The CDR3 DNA follows: TGTGCCAGCTTCGATGGAGGGCCCTCCTATGGCTACACCTTC. This encodes CASFDGGPSYGYTF. The chain carries TRBV2 and TRBJ1-2; no definite D call. V gave up 8 bases and J gave up 4 bases, with 17 bases separating them. The germline gives CDR1 SNHLY, CDR2 FYNNEI. The CDR3 contains 14 residues.

V and J are TRBV19 and TRBJ2-7; TRBD1 might be the D (5 bases). The CDR3 is 15 residues long. Germline V lookup: CDR1 LNHDA, CDR2 SQIVND (reference sequence). The V and J ends lost 5 bases and 2 bases respectively, with 16 bases between them. For the CDR3, the DNA is TGTGCCAGTAGTCAGGGCCAAAATCCCACCTACGAGCAGTACTTC. It is translated as CASSQGQNPTYEQYF.

The V call is TRBV4-3, the J call TRBJ1-4, with 9 bases that match TRBD1. Germline CDR1 and CDR2: LGHNA and YSLEER. The CDR3 length is 15 residues. V lost 6 bases and J lost 1; bases outside the gene matches: 3. The CDR3, as DNA: TGCGCCAGCAGTCCGGACAGGGGAACTAATGAAAAACTGTTTTTT. It yields the protein CASSPDRGTNEKLFF.

The V call is TRBV5-1, the J call TRBJ2-1; possible D gene TRBD2, 5 bases. This CDR3 is built from 11 residues. CDR1 is SGHRS and CDR2 is YFSETQ in the germline V gene. V was pared by 2 bases and J by 10 bases, with 7 bases between. For the CDR3, the DNA is TGCGCCAGCAGCTTAACGGGGGAGCAGTTCTTC. This sequence encodes CASSLTGEQFF.

The chain is built from TRBV12-5 and TRBJ1-6; the match to TRBD1 covers 8 bases. V lost 7 bases, J lost 6 bases, and 11 bases stayed unmatched. Germline lookup yields CDR1 LGHNT and CDR2 FRNRAP. The CDR3 length is 16 residues. The CDR3 bases are TGTGCTAGTGCCCTGGGTTTAGACAGGGGTAATTCACCCCTCCACTTT. This gives the protein CASALGLDRGNSPLHF.

This clone was recorded only once. The chain recombines TRBV6-1 with TRBJ1-2; D call uncertain. Germline V gene sequence: CDR1 MNHNS, CDR2 SASEGT. The CDR3 has 13 residues. V gave up 2 bases and J gave up 8 bases, with 12 bases separating them. CDR3 in amino acids: CASSERRPAGYTF. The CDR3 DNA is TGTGCCAGCAGTGAACGGAGACCAGCGGGCTACACCTTC.

CDR3 sequence reads: CASSLPGAGGMRYEQYF. In DNA form, the CDR3 reads TGTGCCAGCAGCCTCCCAGGAGCGGGGGGAATGCGCTACGAGCAGTACTTC. The chain couples TRBV11-2 to TRBJ2-7; 9 bases agree with TRBD2. CDR1 and CDR2 (germline): SGHAT, FQNNGV. Unmatched junction bases numbered 14, after V lost 5 bases and J lost 3 bases. The CDR3 loop spans 17 amino acids.

This clone was recorded a few times. The chain recombines TRBV6-5 with TRBJ1-1; D gene ambiguous. The germline V gene has CDR1 MNHEY and CDR2 SVGAGI. CDR3 size: 12 residues. V was pared by 2 bases and J by 4 bases, with 5 bases between. DNA of the CDR3: TGTGCCAGCAGTTACGGCCCCACTGAAGCTTTCTTT. Amino acid sequence: CASSYGPTEAFF.

V gene TRBV23-1 combines with J gene TRBJ1-4; unclear D gene. TRBV23-1 is filed as an ORF, its function uncertain. V was shortened by 4 bases and J by 0 bases, with 9 bases between the two germline ends. This CDR3 spans 15 amino acids. CDR3 in amino acids: CASSRTRPTNEKLFF. In DNA, the CDR3 is TGCGCCAGCAGTCGAACGAGGCCAACTAATGAAAAACTGTTTTTT.

This clone came up a few times. This chain joins TRBV2 and TRBJ2-2; tentative D call: TRBD1 (6 bases). Germline lookup yields CDR1 SNHLY and CDR2 FYNNEI. The CDR3 has 16 amino acids. The germline V and J ends were trimmed by 4 bases and 5 bases, with 17 bases remaining between them. The CDR3 loop reads CASSGWIRGATGELFF. DNA of the CDR3: TGTGCCAGCAGTGGGTGGATCAGGGGCGCAACCGGGGAGCTGTTTTTT.

This clone was recorded once. This rearrangement joins TRBV9 to TRBJ2-3, with 13 nucleotides matching TRBD2. The CDR3 covers 17 residues. The ends lost 3 bases at V and 2 bases at J; junction bases unmatched: 6. Germline CDR1 reads SGDLS; CDR2 reads YYNGEE. For the CDR3, the DNA is TGTGCCAGCAGCGGAAATGGGACTAGCGGGGCCACAGATACGCAGTATTTT. Protein: CASSGNGTSGATDTQYF.

This chain uses TRBV7-6 with TRBJ2-3, with TRBD2 matching 9 bases. After removal of 2 bases from V and 3 bases from J, the junction contained 9 bases not matched to a gene. CDR3 length equals 17 residues. The V gene's germline CDR1 is SGHVS and CDR2 FNYEAQ. The chain's CDR3 is CASSLTSGRKGTDTQYF. The CDR3 coding sequence is TGTGCCAGCAGCTTAACCAGCGGGAGGAAGGGAACAGATACGCAGTATTTT.

This rearrangement joins TRBV7-2 to TRBJ2-2; weak D call: TRBD2 (5 bases). Germline loops: CDR1 SGHTA, CDR2 FQGNSA. This CDR3 has 16 residues. V was cut by 7 bases and J by 2 bases, with 17 bases left in between. Here the CDR3 reads CASNSAGLANTGELFF. DNA for the CDR3: TGTGCCAGCAACTCCGCTGGTCTAGCTAACACCGGGGAGCTGTTTTTT.

A word on this clone: An end of the junction does not agree with germline; a read error may underlie this. The CDR3 loop reads CASSVDSDNEQFF. DNA of the CDR3: TGTGCCAGCAGTGTAGACTCCGACAATGAGCAGTTCTTC. The chain has TRBV6-4 and TRBJ2-1; no clear D. The CDR3 length is 13 residues. CDR1 MRHNA and CDR2 SNTAGT come from the germline V gene.

DNA for the CDR3: TGCGCCAGCAGCTTGTGGTCGCGGTCCTACGAGCAGTACTTC. This gives the protein CASSLWSRSYEQYF. V and J are TRBV5-1 and TRBJ2-5; D is unclear. The tail of the sequence fits TRBJ2-7 better, so the J call may be wrong. The germline V gene encodes CDR1 SGHRS and CDR2 YFSETQ. This CDR3 contains 14 residues.

The chain carries TRBV5-1 and TRBJ2-5; D gene uncertain. V dropped 5 bases and J dropped 2 bases, with 16 bases sitting between them. The CDR3 totals 15 residues. The germline V gene encodes CDR1 SGHRS and CDR2 YFSETQ. The CDR3 region is CASSMVSGLQETQYF. The CDR3 DNA follows: TGCGCCAGCAGTATGGTGTCAGGTCTACAAGAGACCCAGTACTTC.

This rearrangement joins TRBV18 to TRBJ1-2; a possible D gene is TRBD1 (5 bases). Trimming shortened V by 2 bases and J by 4 bases, and 14 bases separated the two germline ends. Germline V gene data show CDR1 as KGHSH and CDR2 as LQKENI. CDR3 length equals 15 residues. Here the CDR3 DNA reads TGTGCCAGCTCACCAAGGGACTCACCGTTCTATGGCTACACCTTC. This encodes CASSPRDSPFYGYTF.